Listed below are T cell receptor beta chains from one sample, sequenced in a study of T cell repertoires in cytomegalovirus infection. Each CDR3 protein gets one entry after TCRdb re-called the reads with MiXCR. The table shows 300,000 or so distinct CDR3 sequences, with just under 25% occurring only once. These TCRs are of unknown antigen specificity. The material was cultured PBMCs, obtained from culture after CMV antigen stimulation. Every receptor here comes from a human donor in good health (CMV status not recorded). Some clones in this sample may be carry-over from other donors' samples. The conserved cysteine and the conserved F or W are not part of the CDR3 here. Expanded clones are given a class, and other clones once, few, many or no size at all.

V gene: TRBV30; clone size: few; CDR3 protein: ACHSGASTDTQY
V gene: TRBV14; clone size: NA; CDR3 protein: ASSRTSGRAVGEQF
V gene: TRBV12-3/TRBV12-4; clone size: few; CDR3 protein: ASSSNGGAQETQY
V gene: TRBV29-1; clone size: NA; CDR3 protein: SVEENENEKLF
V gene: TRBV10-3; clone size: NA; CDR3 protein: AISESPPSVDTQY
V gene: TRBV6-6; clone size: NA; CDR3 protein: ASSNTLGVHGYT
V gene: TRBV28; clone size: few; CDR3 protein: ASEGSSYEQY
V gene: TRBV4-1; clone size: NA; CDR3 protein: ASSQDWGTGNTIY
V gene: TRBV9; clone size: NA; CDR3 protein: ASSGGEKLF
V gene: TRBV4-1; clone size: NA; CDR3 protein: ASSQDVYSYEQY
V gene: TRBV6-1; clone size: few; CDR3 protein: ASRSAGVGETQY
V gene: TRBV12-3/TRBV12-4; clone size: NA; CDR3 protein: ASGQVGNEQF
V gene: TRBV4-3; clone size: few; CDR3 protein: ASSRTGPPYNEQF
V gene: TRBV7-2; clone size: many; CDR3 protein: ASSLRLGTSDVDYT
V gene: TRBV4-3; clone size: NA; CDR3 protein: ASSRTGGWQETQY
V gene: TRBV6-1; clone size: NA; CDR3 protein: ASSERTSGRGNEQF
V gene: TRBV19; clone size: NA; CDR3 protein: ASSIGRLNTEAF
V gene: TRBV7-2; clone size: NA; CDR3 protein: ASSPRRGGQETQY
V gene: TRBV29-1; clone size: NA; CDR3 protein: SVTGTTRLYEQY
V gene: TRBV7-3; clone size: many; CDR3 protein: ASSPGTGRDEQY
V gene: TRBV5-1; clone size: NA; CDR3 protein: ASSLGGRDNSPLH
V gene: TRBV20-1; clone size: NA; CDR3 protein: SASLAGGETQY
V gene: TRBV2; clone size: NA; CDR3 protein: ASQSSGYNEQF
V gene: TRBV6-4; clone size: NA; CDR3 protein: ASSDPSGTSISRQF
V gene: TRBV20-1; clone size: few; CDR3 protein: SARGLAGVGEQF
V gene: TRBV5-3; clone size: NA; CDR3 protein: ASSTGTSGSEKTQY
V gene: TRBV29-1; clone size: NA; CDR3 protein: SVPGQEDTGELF
V gene: TRBV5-1; clone size: NA; CDR3 protein: ASSEGQGAFGYT
V gene: TRBV28; clone size: few; CDR3 protein: ASSLGSGGDRAF
V gene: TRBV28; clone size: many; CDR3 protein: ASSLQRQLWNEQF
V gene: TRBV7-2; clone size: few; CDR3 protein: ASSFRGAGELF
V gene: TRBV6-6; clone size: many; CDR3 protein: ASSQGHFSSSPLH
V gene: TRBV20-1; clone size: few; CDR3 protein: SALTGGTEAF
V gene: TRBV5-4; clone size: NA; CDR3 protein: ASSADGLAYNEQF
V gene: TRBV25-1; clone size: few; CDR3 protein: ASSELRGRNYGYT
V gene: TRBV20-1; clone size: NA; CDR3 protein: SAGLPNSYNSPLH
V gene: TRBV28; clone size: NA; CDR3 protein: ASSLPPGGAF
V gene: TRBV7-2; clone size: many; CDR3 protein: ASSGEYEQF
V gene: TRBV7-2; clone size: many; CDR3 protein: ASSLGGGGTFTGELF
V gene: TRBV20-1; clone size: NA; CDR3 protein: SASGRDRAYNEQF
V gene: TRBV2; clone size: few; CDR3 protein: ASRRIGTGGRTEAF
V gene: TRBV12-3/TRBV12-4; clone size: NA; CDR3 protein: ASSLLDSNQPQH
V gene: TRBV7-2; clone size: NA; CDR3 protein: ASSPQAREKRF
V gene: TRBV11-2; clone size: NA; CDR3 protein: ASSFRVGGQETQY
V gene: TRBV28; clone size: few; CDR3 protein: ASSSPPRSNQPQH
V gene: TRBV11-3; clone size: NA; CDR3 protein: ASSLDQAVNEQF
V gene: TRBV10-3; clone size: few; CDR3 protein: AITGTPNGPQY
V gene: TRBV5-1; clone size: few; CDR3 protein: ASSQGQGPWDEQF
V gene: TRBV4-2; clone size: NA; CDR3 protein: ASSTPGLAGGSYEQY
V gene: TRBV10-3; clone size: few; CDR3 protein: AISLGSPRSSGNTIY
V gene: TRBV7-9; clone size: many; CDR3 protein: ASSLVAGAHTGELF
V gene: TRBV6-2/TRBV6-3; clone size: few; CDR3 protein: ASSPVFHNEQF
V gene: TRBV6-5; clone size: few; CDR3 protein: ASSFTGRLNTEAF
V gene: TRBV7-9; clone size: NA; CDR3 protein: ASSLALPRLAPYEQY
V gene: TRBV20-1; clone size: many; CDR3 protein: SARLAGGWAGELF